This T cell receptor (beta chain) is from a study of T cell changes during pregnancy in multiple sclerosis. TCRdb's copy holds only in-frame clones and misses some; the assay was immunoSEQ multiplex PCR. The table records roughly 61,000 clones, about 95% of them present only once. V lost 4 bases, J lost 0 bases, and 14 bases lay in between. CDR3 length: 15 residues. The germline CDR1 and CDR2 sequences are SGHRS and YFSETQ. The sequence came from a female donor with multiple sclerosis, enrolled in a pregnancy study. This specimen was CD8+ T cells from peripheral blood mononuclear cells, taken after pregnancy. The J gene is TRBJ2-7, the V gene TRBV5-1, with a possible D match to TRBD2 (5 bases). The CDR3 reads CASSPVGGPSYEQYF. CDR3 nucleotides: TGCGCCAGCAGCCCAGTCGGCGGGCCCTCCTACGAGCAGTACTTC.